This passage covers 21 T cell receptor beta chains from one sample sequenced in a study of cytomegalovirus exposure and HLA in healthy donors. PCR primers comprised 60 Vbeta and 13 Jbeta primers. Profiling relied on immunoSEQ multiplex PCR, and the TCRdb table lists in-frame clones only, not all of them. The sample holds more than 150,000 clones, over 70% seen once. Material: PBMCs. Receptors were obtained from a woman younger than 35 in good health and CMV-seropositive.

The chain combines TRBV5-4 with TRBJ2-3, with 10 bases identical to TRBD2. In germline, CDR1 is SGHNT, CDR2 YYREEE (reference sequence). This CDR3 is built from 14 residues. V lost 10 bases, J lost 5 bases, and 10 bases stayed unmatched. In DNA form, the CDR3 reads TGTGCCGGCCTGGAGCGGGGGGGCGAAGATACGCAGTATTTT. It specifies CAGLERGGEDTQYF.

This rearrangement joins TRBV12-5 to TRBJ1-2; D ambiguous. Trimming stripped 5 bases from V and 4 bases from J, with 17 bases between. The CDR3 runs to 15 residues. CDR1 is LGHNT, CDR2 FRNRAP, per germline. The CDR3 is CASGPDIFLLYGYTF. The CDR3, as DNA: TGTGCTAGTGGTCCAGACATCTTTCTACTCTATGGCTACACCTTC.

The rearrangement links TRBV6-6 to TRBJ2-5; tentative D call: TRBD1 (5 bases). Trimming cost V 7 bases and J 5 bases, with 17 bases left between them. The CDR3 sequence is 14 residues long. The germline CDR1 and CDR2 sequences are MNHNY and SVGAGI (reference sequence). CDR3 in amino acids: CASTPPGAGETQYF. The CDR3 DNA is TGTGCCAGCACTCCCCCTGGGGCAGGGGAGACCCAGTACTTC.

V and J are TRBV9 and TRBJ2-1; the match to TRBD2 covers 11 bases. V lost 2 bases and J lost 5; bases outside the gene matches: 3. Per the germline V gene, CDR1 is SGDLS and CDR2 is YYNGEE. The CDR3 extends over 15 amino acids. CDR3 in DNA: TGTGCCAGCAGCGTCGGACTAGCGGGTAACAATGAGCAGTTCTTC. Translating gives CASSVGLAGNNEQFF.

The CDR3 sequence: CASSQGEGEGYEQYF. CDR3 DNA: TGTGCCAGCAGCCAAGGTGAAGGGGAGGGGTACGAGCAGTACTTC. The chain recombines TRBV4-2 with TRBJ2-7; 7 positions agree with TRBD2. CDR3 length equals 15 residues. Trimming took 1 base from V and 4 from J; bases not matched to a gene: 7. Germline V CDR1 and CDR2: LGHNA, YNFKEQ.

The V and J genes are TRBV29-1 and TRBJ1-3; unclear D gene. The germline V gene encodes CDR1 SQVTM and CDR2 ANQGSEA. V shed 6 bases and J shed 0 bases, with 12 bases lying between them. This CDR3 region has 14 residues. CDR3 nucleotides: TGCAGCGTCTTAGCGGGGTTCTCTGGAAACACCATATATTTT. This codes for CSVLAGFSGNTIYF.

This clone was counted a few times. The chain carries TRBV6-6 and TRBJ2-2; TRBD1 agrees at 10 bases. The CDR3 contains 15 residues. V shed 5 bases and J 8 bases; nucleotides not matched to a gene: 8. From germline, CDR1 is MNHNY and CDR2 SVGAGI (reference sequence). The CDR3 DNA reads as TGTGCCAGCAGTACCTCAGGGACAGGGGATGGGGAGCTGTTTTTT. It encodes CASSTSGTGDGELFF.

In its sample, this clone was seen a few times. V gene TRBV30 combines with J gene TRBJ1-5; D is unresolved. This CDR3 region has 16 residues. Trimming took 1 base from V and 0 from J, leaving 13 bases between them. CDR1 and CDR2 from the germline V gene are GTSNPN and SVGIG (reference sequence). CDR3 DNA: TGTGCCTGGAGTGCCCCCCTACCGTATAGCAATCAGCCCCAGCATTTT. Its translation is CAWSAPLPYSNQPQHF.

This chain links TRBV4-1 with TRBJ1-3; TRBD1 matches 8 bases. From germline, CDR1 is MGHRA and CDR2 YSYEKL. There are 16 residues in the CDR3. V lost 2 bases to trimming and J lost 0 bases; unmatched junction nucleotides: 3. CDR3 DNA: TGCGCCAGCAGCCAACCGGGACAGGACTCTGGAAACACCATATATTTT. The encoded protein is CASSQPGQDSGNTIYF.

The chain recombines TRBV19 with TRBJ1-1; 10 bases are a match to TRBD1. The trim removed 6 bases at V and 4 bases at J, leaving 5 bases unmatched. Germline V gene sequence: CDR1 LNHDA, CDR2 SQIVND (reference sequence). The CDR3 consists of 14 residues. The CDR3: CASSSGTGATEAFF. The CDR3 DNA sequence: TGTGCCAGTAGCTCCGGGACAGGGGCCACTGAAGCTTTCTTT.

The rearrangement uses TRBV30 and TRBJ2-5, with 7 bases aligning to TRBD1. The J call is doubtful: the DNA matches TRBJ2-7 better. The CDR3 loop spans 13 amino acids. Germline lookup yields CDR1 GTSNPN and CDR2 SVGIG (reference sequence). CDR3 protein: CAWARDSPDEQYF. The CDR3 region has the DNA TGTGCCTGGGCCCGGGACAGTCCGGACGAGCAGTACTTC.

CDR3 amino acids: CASSQEGFAGQPQHF. The CDR3 DNA reads TGTGCCAGCAGTCAGGAAGGCTTCGCCGGTCAGCCCCAGCATTTT. The rearrangement uses TRBV6-1 and TRBJ1-5; the D is unclear. The CDR3 is 15 residues long. The germline V gene has CDR1 MNHNS and CDR2 SASEGT. V lost 5 bases to trimming and J lost 6 bases, with 17 bases between them.

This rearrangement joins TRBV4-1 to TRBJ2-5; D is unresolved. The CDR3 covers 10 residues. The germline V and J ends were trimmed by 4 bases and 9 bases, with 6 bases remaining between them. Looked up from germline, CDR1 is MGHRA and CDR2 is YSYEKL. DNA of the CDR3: TGCGCCAGCAGCCCTAGGCCCCAGTACTTC. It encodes CASSPRPQYF.

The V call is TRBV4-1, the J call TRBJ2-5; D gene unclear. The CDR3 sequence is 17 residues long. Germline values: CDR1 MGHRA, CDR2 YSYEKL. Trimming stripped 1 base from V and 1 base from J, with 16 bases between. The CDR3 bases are TGCGCCAGCAGCCAAGGGTTGTCAGCCCGAGGCCAAGAGACCCAGTACTTC. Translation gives CASSQGLSARGQETQYF.

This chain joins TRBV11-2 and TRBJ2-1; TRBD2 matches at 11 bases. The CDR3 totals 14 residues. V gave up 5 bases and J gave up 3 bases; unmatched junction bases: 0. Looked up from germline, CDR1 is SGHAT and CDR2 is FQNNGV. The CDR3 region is CASSLAGGYNEQFF. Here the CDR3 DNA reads TGTGCCAGCAGCCTAGCGGGGGGCTACAATGAGCAGTTCTTC.

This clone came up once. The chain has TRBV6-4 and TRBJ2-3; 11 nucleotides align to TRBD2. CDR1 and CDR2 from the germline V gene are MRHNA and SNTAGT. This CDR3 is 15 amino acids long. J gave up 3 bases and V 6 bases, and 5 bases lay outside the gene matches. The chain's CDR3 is CASSLTSGETDTQYF. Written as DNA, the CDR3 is TGTGCCAGCAGCCTGACTAGCGGGGAAACAGATACGCAGTATTTT.

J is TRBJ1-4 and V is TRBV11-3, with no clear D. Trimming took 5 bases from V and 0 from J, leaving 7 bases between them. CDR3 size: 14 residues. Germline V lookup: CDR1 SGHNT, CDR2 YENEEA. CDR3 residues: CASSVSATNEKLFF. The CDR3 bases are TGTGCCAGCAGCGTGAGCGCAACTAATGAAAAACTGTTTTTT.

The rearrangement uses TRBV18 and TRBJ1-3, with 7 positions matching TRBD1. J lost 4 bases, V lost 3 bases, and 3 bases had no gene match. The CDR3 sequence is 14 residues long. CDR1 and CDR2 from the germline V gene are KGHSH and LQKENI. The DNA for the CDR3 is TGTGCCAGCTCACCTGGGACAGCCGGAAACACCATATATTTT. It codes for CASSPGTAGNTIYF.

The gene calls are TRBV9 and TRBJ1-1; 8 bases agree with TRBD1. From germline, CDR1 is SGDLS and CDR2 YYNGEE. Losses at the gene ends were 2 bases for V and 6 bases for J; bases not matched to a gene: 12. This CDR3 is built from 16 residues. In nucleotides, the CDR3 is TGTGCCAGCAGCGTCCCTCCGGCAGGGGGCGAGGCTGAAGCTTTCTTT. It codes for CASSVPPAGGEAEAFF.

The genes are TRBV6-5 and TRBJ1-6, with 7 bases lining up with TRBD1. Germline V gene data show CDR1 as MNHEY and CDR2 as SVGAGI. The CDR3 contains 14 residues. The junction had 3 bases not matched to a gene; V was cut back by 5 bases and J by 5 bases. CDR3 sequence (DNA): TGTGCCAGCAGTACCGGGACAGATAATTCACCCCTCCACTTT. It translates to CASSTGTDNSPLHF.

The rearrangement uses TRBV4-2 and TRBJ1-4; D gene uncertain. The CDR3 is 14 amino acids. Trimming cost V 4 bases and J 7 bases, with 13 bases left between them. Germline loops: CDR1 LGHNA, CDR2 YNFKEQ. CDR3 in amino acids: CASSPNIEIEKLFF. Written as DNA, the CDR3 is TGTGCCAGCAGCCCAAATATCGAGATTGAAAAACTGTTTTTT.